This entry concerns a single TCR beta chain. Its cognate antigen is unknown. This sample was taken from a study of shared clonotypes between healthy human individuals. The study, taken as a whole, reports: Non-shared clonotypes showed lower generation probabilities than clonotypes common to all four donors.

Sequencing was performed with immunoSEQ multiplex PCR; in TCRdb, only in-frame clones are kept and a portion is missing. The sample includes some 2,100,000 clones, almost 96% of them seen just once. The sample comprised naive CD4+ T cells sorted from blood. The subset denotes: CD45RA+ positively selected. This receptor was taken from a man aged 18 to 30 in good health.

The CDR3 loop reads CAISDGAVSEQYF. CDR3 DNA sequence: TGTGCCATCAGTGACGGGGCAGTATCCGAGCAGTACTTC. J is TRBJ2-7 and V is TRBV10-3; D is perhaps TRBD1 or TRBD2 (5 bases each). The germline V gene has CDR1 ENHRY and CDR2 SYGVKD. The CDR3 is 13 amino acids. V gave up 3 bases and J gave up 6 bases, with 12 bases separating them.